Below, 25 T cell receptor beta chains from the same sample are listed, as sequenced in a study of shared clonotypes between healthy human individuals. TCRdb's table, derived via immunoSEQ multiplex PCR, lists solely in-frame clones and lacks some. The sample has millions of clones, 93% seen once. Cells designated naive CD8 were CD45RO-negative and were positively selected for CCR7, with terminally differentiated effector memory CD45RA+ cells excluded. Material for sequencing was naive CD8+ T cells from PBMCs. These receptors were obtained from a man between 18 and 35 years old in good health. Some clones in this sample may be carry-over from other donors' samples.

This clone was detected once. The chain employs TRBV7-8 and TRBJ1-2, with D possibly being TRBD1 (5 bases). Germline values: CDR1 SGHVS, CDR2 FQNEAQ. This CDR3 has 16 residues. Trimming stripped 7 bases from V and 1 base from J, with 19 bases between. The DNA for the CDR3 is TGTGCCAGCACCGACGATAGTGGGGGGTATAACTATGGCTACACCTTC. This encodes CASTDDSGGYNYGYTF.

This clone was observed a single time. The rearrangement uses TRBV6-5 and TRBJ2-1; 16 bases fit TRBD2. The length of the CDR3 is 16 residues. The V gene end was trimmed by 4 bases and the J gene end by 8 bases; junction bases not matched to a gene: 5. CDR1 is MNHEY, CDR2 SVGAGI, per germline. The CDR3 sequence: CASSFGTSGRADEQFF. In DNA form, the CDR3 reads TGTGCCAGCAGTTTCGGGACTAGCGGGAGGGCCGATGAGCAGTTCTTC.

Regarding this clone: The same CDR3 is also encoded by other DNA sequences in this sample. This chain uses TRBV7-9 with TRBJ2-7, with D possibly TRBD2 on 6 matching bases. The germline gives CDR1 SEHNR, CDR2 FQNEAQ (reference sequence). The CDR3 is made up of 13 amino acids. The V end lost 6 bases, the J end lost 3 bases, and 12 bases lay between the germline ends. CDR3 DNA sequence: TGTGCCAGCAGTCCGGGACTCCTCTACGAGCAGTACTTC. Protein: CASSPGLLYEQYF.

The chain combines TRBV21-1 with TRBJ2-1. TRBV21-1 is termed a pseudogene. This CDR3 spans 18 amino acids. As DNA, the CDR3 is TGTGCCAGCAGCACCCCCTCGGCCCGGGACCCCTCCTACAATGAGCAGTTCTTC. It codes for CASSTPSARDPSYNEQFF.

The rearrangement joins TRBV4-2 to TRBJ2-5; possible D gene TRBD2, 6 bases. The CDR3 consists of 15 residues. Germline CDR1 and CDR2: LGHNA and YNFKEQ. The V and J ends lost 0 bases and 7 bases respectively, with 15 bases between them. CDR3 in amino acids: CASSQDPGSEGTQYF. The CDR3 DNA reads TGTGCCAGCAGCCAAGATCCGGGGTCGGAGGGGACCCAGTACTTC.

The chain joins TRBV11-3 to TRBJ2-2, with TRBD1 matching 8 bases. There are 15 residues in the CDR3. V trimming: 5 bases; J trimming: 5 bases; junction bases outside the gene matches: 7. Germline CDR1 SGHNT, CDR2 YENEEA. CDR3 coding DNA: TGTGCCAGCAGCGGGGGACAGGAACTAACCGGGGAGCTGTTTTTT. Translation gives CASSGGQELTGELFF.

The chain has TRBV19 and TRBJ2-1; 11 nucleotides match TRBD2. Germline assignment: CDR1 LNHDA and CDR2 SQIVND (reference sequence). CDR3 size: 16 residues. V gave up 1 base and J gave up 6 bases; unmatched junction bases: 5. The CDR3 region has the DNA TGTGCCAGTAGTATAGGTCCCCTAGCGGGGGGCAATGAGCAGTTCTTC. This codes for CASSIGPLAGGNEQFF.

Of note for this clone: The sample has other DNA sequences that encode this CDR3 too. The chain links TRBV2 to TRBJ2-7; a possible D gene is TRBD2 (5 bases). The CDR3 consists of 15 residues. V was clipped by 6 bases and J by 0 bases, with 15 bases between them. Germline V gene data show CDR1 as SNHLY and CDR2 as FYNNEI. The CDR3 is CASSGLASSSYEQYF. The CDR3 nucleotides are TGTGCCAGCAGCGGACTGGCCTCGAGCTCCTACGAGCAGTACTTC.

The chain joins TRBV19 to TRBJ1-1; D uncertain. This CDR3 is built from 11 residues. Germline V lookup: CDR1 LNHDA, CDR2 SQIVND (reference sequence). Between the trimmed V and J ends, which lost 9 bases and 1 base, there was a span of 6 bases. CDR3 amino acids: CASWRNTEAFF. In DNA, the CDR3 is TGTGCCAGCTGGAGGAACACTGAAGCTTTCTTT.

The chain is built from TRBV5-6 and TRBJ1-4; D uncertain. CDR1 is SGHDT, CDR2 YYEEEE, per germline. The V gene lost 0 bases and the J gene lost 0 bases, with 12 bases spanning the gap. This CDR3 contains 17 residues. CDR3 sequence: CASSLEPETATNEKLFF. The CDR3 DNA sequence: TGTGCCAGCAGCTTGGAGCCAGAAACCGCAACTAATGAAAAACTGTTTTTT.

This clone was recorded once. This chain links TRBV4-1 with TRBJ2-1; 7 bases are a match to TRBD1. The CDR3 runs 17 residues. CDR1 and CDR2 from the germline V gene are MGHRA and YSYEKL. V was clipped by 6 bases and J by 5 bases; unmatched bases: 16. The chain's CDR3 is CASRPSAGTVTNNEQFF. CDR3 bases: TGCGCCAGCAGACCTTCGGCAGGGACAGTTACTAACAATGAGCAGTTCTTC.

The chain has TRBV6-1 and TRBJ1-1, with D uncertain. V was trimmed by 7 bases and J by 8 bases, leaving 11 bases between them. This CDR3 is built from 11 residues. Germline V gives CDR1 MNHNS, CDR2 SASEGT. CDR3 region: CASIPLYEAFF. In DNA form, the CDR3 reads TGTGCCAGCATCCCACTTTACGAAGCTTTCTTT.

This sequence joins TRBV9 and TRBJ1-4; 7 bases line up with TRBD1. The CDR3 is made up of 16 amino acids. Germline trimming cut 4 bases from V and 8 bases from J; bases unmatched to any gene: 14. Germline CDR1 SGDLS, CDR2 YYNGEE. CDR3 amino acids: CASSPTNRGIREKLFF. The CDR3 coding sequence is TGTGCCAGCAGCCCGACCAACAGGGGCATTAGGGAAAAACTGTTTTTT.

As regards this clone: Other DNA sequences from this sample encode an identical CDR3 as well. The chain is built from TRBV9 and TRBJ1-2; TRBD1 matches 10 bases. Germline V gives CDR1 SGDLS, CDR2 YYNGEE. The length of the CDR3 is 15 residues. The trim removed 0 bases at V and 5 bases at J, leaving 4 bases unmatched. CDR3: CASSVVGTGVYGYTF. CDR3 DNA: TGTGCCAGCAGCGTAGTCGGGACAGGGGTATATGGCTACACCTTC.

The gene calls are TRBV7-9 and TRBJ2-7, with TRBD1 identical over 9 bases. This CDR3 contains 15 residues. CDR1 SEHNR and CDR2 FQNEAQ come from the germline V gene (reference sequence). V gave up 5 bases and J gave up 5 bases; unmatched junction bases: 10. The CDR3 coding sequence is TGTGCCAGCAGCCCCAGACAGGGGGGACTCCACGAGCAGTACTTC. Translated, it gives CASSPRQGGLHEQYF.

CDR3 in amino acids: CASSLISDTDTQYF. CDR3 bases: TGTGCCAGCAGTTTAATTAGCGACACAGATACGCAGTATTTT. This chain links TRBV27 with TRBJ2-3; D possibly corresponds to TRBD2 (5 bases). From germline, CDR1 is MNHEY and CDR2 SMNVEV (reference sequence). The CDR3 is 14 residues long. V was cut by 2 bases and J by 2 bases, with 8 bases left in between.

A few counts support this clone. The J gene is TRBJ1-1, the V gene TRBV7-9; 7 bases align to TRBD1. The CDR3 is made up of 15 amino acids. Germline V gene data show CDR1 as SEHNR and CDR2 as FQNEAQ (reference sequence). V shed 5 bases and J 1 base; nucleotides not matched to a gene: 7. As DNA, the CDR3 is TGTGCCAGCAGCGGCAGGGGGTCGGAGAACACTGAAGCTTTCTTT. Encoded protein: CASSGRGSENTEAFF.

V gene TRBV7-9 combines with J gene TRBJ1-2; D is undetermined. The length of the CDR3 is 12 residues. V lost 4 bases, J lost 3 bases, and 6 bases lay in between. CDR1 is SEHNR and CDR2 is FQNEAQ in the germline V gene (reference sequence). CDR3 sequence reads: CASSSLHYGYTF. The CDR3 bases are TGTGCCAGCAGCTCCCTACACTATGGCTACACCTTC. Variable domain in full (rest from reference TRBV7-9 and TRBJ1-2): DTGVSQNPRHKITKRGQNVTFRCDPISEHNRLYWYRQTLGQGPEFLTYFQNEAQLEKSRLLSDRFSAERPKGSFSTLEIQRTEQGDSAMYLCASSSLHYGYTFGSGTRLTVV.

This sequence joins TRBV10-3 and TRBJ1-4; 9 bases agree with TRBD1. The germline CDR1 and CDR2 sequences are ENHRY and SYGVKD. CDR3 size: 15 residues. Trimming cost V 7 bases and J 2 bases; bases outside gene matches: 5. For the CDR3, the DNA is TGTGCCATCATGACACAGGGGGCGACTAATGAAAAACTGTTTTTT. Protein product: CAIMTQGATNEKLFF.

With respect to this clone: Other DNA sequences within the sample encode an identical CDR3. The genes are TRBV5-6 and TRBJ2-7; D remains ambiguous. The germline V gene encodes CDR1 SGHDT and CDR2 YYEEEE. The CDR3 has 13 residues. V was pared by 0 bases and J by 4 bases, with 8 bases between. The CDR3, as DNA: TGTGCCAGCAGCTTGGGTGGACCTTACGAGCAGTACTTC. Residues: CASSLGGPYEQYF.

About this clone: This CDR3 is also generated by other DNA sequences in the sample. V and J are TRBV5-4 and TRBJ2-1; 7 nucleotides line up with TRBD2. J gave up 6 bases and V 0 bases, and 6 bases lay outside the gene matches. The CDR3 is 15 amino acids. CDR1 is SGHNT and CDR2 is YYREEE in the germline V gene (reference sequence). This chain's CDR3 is CASSLGAGEGNEQFF. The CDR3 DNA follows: TGTGCCAGCAGCTTGGGGGCGGGAGAGGGCAATGAGCAGTTCTTC.

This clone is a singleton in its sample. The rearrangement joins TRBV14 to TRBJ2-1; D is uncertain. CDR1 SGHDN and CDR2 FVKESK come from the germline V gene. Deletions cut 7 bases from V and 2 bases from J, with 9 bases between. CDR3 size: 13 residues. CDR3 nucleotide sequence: TGTGCCAGCACCCAGGCGGCCTACAATGAGCAGTTCTTC. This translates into CASTQAAYNEQFF.

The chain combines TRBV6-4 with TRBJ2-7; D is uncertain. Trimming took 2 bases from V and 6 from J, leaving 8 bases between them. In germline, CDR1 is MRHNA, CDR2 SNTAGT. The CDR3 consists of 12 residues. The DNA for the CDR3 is TGTGCCAGCAGTGACGGGTCAAGCGAGCAGTACTTC. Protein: CASSDGSSEQYF.

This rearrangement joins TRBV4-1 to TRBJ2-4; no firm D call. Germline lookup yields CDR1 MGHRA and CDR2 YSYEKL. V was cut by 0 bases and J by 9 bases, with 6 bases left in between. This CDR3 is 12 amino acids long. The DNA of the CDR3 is TGCGCCAGCAGCCAAGATATGGGCATTCAGTACTTC. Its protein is CASSQDMGIQYF.

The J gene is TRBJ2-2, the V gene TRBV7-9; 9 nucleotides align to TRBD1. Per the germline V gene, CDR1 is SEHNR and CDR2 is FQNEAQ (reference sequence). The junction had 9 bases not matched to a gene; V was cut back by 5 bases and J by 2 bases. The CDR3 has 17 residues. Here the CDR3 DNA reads TGTGCCAGCAGCCGGAAACAGGGGGCGAGAAACACCGGGGAGCTGTTTTTT. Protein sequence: CASSRKQGARNTGELFF.